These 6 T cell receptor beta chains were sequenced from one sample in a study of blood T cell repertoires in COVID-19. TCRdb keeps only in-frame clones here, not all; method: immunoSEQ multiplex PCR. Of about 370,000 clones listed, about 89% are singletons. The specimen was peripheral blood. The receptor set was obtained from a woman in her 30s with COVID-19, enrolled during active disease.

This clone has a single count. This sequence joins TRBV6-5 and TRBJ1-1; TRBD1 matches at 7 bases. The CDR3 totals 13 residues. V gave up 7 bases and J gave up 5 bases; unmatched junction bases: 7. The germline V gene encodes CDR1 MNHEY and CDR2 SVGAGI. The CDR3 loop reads CASTEQGWTEAFF. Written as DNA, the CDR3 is TGTGCCAGCACCGAACAGGGGTGGACTGAAGCTTTCTTT.

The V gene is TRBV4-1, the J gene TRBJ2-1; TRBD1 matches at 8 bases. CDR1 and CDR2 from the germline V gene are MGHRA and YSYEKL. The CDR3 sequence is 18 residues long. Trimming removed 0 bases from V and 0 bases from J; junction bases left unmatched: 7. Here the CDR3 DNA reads TGCGCCAGCAGCCAAGAGAGTTCAGGGGGCCTCTCCTACAATGAGCAGTTCTTC. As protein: CASSQESSGGLSYNEQFF.

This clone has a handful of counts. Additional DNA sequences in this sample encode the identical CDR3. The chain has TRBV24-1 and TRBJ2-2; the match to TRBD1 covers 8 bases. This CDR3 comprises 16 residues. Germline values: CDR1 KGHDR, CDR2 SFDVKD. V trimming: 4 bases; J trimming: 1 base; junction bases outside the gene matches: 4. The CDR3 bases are TGTGCCACCAGTGACCCTGACAGGGGGAACACCGGGGAGCTGTTTTTT. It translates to CATSDPDRGNTGELFF.

The CDR3 loop is CATSPRLVGTDTQYF. The CDR3, as DNA: TGTGCCACCAGTCCCCGACTAGTAGGCACAGATACGCAGTATTTT. This chain uses TRBV15 with TRBJ2-3; TRBD2 might be the D (6 bases). CDR1 and CDR2 (germline): LNHNV, YYDKDF (reference sequence). Between the trimmed V and J ends, which lost 6 bases and 1 base, there was a span of 14 bases. CDR3 length: 15 residues.

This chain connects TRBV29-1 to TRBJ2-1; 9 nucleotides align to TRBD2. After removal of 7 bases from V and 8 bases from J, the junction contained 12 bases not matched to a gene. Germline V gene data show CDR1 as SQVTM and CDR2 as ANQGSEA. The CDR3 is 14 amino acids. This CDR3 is CSGEGVAGGDEQFF. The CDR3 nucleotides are TGCAGCGGGGAGGGTGTTGCGGGAGGGGATGAGCAGTTCTTC.

The CDR3 bases are TGTGCCAGCAGTTTAGGCAGGAACACTGAAGCTTTCTTT. Its protein is CASSLGRNTEAFF. The rearrangement joins TRBV28 to TRBJ1-1; D call uncertain. The CDR3 runs to 13 residues. Germline CDR1 MDHEN, CDR2 SYDVKM. V gave up 2 bases and J gave up 1 base, with 5 bases separating them.